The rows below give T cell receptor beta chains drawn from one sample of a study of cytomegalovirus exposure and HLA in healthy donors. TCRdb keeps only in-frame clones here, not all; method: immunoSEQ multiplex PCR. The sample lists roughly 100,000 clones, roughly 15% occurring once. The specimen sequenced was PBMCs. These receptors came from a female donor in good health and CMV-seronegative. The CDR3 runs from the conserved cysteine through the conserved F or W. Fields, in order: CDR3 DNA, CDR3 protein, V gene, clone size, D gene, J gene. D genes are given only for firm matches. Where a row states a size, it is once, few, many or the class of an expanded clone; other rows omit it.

cdr3_nt: TGTGCCTGGAGTGTACAGCTTTTAGGTGAGCAGTTCTTC; cdr3_aa: CAWSVQLLGEQFF; v_call: TRBV30; clone_size: few; d_call: .; j_call: TRBJ2-1
cdr3_nt: TGTGCCAGTAGAGGAGGGGCAACTAATGAAAAACTGTTTTTT; cdr3_aa: CASRGGATNEKLFF; v_call: TRBV19; clone_size: .; d_call: .; j_call: TRBJ1-4
cdr3_nt: TGTGCCGCGAGGGCGGGGAACCTCAGATTAGATACGCAGTATTTT; cdr3_aa: CAARAGNLRLDTQYF; v_call: TRBV5-8; clone_size: few; d_call: .; j_call: TRBJ2-3
cdr3_nt: TGCGCCAGCAGCTTGGACGGTTTAGAAGAGACCCAGTACTTC; cdr3_aa: CASSLDGLEETQYF; v_call: TRBV5-1; clone_size: .; d_call: .; j_call: TRBJ2-5
cdr3_nt: TGCAGTGCTAGAGGGGACTTTGAGCAGTTCTTC; cdr3_aa: CSARGDFEQFF; v_call: TRBV20-1; clone_size: few; d_call: .; j_call: TRBJ2-1
cdr3_nt: TGTGCCAGTAGTCGCCCCCTCCAGGGGGCTACTGAAGCTTTCTTT; cdr3_aa: CASSRPLQGATEAFF; v_call: TRBV19; clone_size: few; d_call: TRBD1; j_call: TRBJ1-1
cdr3_nt: TGTGCCAGCAGCGTAGCTACTTGGGGGGGAACTGTTACCTACGAGCAGTACTTC; cdr3_aa: CASSVATWGGTVTYEQYF; v_call: TRBV9; clone_size: few; d_call: TRBD2; j_call: TRBJ2-7
cdr3_nt: TGTGCCAGCGGCCGCCCCACAAACTATGGCTACACCTTC; cdr3_aa: CASGRPTNYGYTF; v_call: TRBV27; clone_size: few; d_call: .; j_call: TRBJ1-2
cdr3_nt: TGTGCCATCAGTGATATAGTGGCGGGAGGGACCGGGGAGCTGTTTTTT; cdr3_aa: CAISDIVAGGTGELFF; v_call: TRBV10-3; clone_size: .; d_call: TRBD2; j_call: TRBJ2-2
cdr3_nt: TGCGCCAGCAGCCTGGGGGCAGGCAGTAACTCCGCGGCTTTCTTT; cdr3_aa: CASSLGAGSNSAAFF; v_call: TRBV5-1; clone_size: few; d_call: .; j_call: TRBJ1-1
cdr3_nt: TGCGCCAGCGGCAAGACAGGTAGCGTTGGAGATACGCAGTATTTT; cdr3_aa: CASGKTGSVGDTQYF; v_call: TRBV5-1; clone_size: .; d_call: .; j_call: TRBJ2-3
cdr3_nt: TGTGCCAGCAGCCAGCCTAACCGAGTCGGGAGCGGCAGTGAGACCCAGTACTTC; cdr3_aa: CASSQPNRVGSGSETQYF; v_call: TRBV9; clone_size: .; d_call: .; j_call: TRBJ2-5
cdr3_nt: TGCGCCAGCAGCCGCCAGATTCTAGCCAAAAACATTCAGTACTTC; cdr3_aa: CASSRQILAKNIQYF; v_call: TRBV4-3; clone_size: .; d_call: .; j_call: TRBJ2-4
cdr3_nt: TGTGCCAGCAGTTTCTACAGTGGAAGCAATCAGCCCCAGCATTTT; cdr3_aa: CASSFYSGSNQPQHF; v_call: TRBV28; clone_size: .; d_call: .; j_call: TRBJ1-5
cdr3_nt: TGCGCCAGCAGCGCGGACAGGGGGCGAGGGCGGGAAAGATATGGCTACACCTTC; cdr3_aa: CASSADRGRGRERYGYTF; v_call: TRBV5-1; clone_size: few; d_call: TRBD1; j_call: TRBJ1-2
cdr3_nt: TGCGCCAGCAGCCAAGATCGGGGCTCCTACGAGCAGTACTTC; cdr3_aa: CASSQDRGSYEQYF; v_call: TRBV4-3; clone_size: .; d_call: .; j_call: TRBJ2-7
cdr3_nt: TGTGCCAGCAGTTTAACGGTCCACTCTGGAAACACCATATATTTT; cdr3_aa: CASSLTVHSGNTIYF; v_call: TRBV27; clone_size: .; d_call: .; j_call: TRBJ1-3
cdr3_nt: TGTGCCAGCAGTTTATTTGGAGGCGAAGCTTTCTTT; cdr3_aa: CASSLFGGEAFF; v_call: TRBV27; clone_size: few; d_call: .; j_call: TRBJ1-1
cdr3_nt: TGTGCCAGCAGCTTAACGAACGGGAGGCCGCGACATGAGCAGTTCTTC; cdr3_aa: CASSLTNGRPRHEQFF; v_call: TRBV7-3; clone_size: .; d_call: TRBD2; j_call: TRBJ2-1
cdr3_nt: TGTGCCAGCAGCGCCGGGACAGGGATGTGGCAGTTCTTC; cdr3_aa: CASSAGTGMWQFF; v_call: TRBV5-4; clone_size: few; d_call: TRBD1; j_call: TRBJ2-1
cdr3_nt: TGTGCCAGCAGCTTGTATGGGACAGGGGGTGGGGAGCAGTACTTC; cdr3_aa: CASSLYGTGGGEQYF; v_call: TRBV5-6; clone_size: few; d_call: TRBD1; j_call: TRBJ2-7
cdr3_nt: TGTGCCAGCAGTGAACGGACACTCGGGACAGTTCAAGAGACCCAGTACTTC; cdr3_aa: CASSERTLGTVQETQYF; v_call: TRBV6-1; clone_size: .; d_call: TRBD1; j_call: TRBJ2-5
cdr3_nt: TGTGCCTGGAACCTTGGAGGGGGCAGGGAGACCCAGTACTTC; cdr3_aa: CAWNLGGGRETQYF; v_call: TRBV30; clone_size: few; d_call: .; j_call: TRBJ2-5